This T cell receptor (beta chain) appears in the sequencing data of a study of T cell repertoires in cytomegalovirus infection. Study background: In public TCR beta signatures, there were indications of both CMV infection and matching HLA type. Study-wide results and limits: Carriers of CMV plus the relevant HLA were identified by cumulative public TCR beta family frequency. Clonotypes of TCR beta that were HLA-C-restricted and CMV-specific dominated the ex vivo response.

Each CDR3 protein is one row after TCRdb ran MiXCR on the reads. This sample yields more than 150,000 distinct CDR3 sequences, of which over 25% are seen a single time; around 29% belongs to the top ten. In the case of this clonotype: Its antigen is unknown.

V dropped 1 base and J dropped 7; count of bases not matched to a gene: 6. This CDR3 comprises 14 residues. The germline gives CDR1 SGHTS, CDR2 YDEGEE. The TCR originated in a human donor in good health (CMV status not recorded). Some clones in this sample may be carry-over from other donors' samples. Source material: PBMCs. J is TRBJ1-2 and V is TRBV5-8; 8 nucleotides line up with TRBD1. In DNA form, the CDR3 reads TGTGCCAGCAGCTTGTATCAGGGGGCGCGTGGCTACACCTTC. Its protein product is CASSLYQGARGYTF.